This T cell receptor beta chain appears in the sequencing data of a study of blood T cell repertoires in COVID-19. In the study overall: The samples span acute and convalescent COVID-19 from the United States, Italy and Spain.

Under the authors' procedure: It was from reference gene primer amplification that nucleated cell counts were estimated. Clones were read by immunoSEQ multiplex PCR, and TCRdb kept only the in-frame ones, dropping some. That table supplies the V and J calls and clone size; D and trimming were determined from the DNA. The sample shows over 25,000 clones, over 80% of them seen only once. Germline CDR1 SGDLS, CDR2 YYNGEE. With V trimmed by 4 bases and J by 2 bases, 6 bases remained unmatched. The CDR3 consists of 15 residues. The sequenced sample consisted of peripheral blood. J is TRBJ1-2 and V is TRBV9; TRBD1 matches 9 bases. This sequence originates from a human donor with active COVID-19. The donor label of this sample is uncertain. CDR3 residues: CASSPGQGSNYGYTF. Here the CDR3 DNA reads TGTGCCAGCAGCCCGGGACAGGGTTCAAACTATGGCTACACCTTC.